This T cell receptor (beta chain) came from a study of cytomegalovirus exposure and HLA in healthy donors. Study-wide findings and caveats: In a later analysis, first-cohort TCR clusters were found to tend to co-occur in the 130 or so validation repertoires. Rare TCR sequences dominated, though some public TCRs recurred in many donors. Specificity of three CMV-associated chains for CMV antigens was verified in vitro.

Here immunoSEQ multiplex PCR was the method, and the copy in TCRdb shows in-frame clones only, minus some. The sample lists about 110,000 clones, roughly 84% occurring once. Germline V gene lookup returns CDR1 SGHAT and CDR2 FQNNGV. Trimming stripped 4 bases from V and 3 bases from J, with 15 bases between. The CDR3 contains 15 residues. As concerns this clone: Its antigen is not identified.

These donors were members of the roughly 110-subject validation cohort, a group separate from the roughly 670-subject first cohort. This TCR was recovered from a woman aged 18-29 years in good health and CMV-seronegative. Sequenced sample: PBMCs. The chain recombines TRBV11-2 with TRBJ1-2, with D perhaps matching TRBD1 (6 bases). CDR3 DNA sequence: TGTGCCAGCAGCTCACTACAGGGCTTGGACTATGGCTACACCTTC. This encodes CASSSLQGLDYGYTF.